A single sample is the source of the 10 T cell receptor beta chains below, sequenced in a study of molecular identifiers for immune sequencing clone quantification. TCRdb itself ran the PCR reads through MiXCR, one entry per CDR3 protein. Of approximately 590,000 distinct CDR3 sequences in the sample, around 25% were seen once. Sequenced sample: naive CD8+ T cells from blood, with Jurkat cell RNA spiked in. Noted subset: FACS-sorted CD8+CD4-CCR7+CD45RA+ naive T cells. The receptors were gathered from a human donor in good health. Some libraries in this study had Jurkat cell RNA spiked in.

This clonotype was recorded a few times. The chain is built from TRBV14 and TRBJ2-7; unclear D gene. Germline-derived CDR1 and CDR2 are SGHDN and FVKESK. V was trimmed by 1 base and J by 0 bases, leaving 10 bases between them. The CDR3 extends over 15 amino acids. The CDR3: CASSQGPGPSYEQYF. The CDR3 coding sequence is TGTGCCAGCAGCCAAGGCCCGGGCCCCTCCTACGAGCAGTACTTC.

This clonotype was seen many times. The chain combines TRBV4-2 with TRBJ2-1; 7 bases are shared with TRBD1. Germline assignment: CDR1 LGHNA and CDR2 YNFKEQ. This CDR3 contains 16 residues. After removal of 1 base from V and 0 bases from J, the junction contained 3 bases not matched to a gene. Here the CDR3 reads CASSQADRSSYNEQFF. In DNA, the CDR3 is TGTGCCAGCAGCCAAGCGGACAGGAGCTCCTACAATGAGCAGTTCTTC.

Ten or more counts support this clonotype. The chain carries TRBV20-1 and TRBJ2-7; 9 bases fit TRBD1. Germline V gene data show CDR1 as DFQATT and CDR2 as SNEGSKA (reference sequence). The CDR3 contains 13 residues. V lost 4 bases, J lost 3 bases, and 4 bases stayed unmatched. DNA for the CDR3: TGCAGTGCTAAAGACAGGGGGGACTACGAGCAGTACTTC. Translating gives CSAKDRGDYEQYF.

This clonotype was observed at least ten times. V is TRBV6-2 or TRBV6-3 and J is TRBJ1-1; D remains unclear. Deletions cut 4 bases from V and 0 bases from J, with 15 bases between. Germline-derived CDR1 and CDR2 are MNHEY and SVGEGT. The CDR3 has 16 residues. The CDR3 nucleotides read TGTGCCAGCAGTTCCTGGGATCGTTCGATGAACACTGAAGCTTTCTTT. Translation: CASSSWDRSMNTEAFF.

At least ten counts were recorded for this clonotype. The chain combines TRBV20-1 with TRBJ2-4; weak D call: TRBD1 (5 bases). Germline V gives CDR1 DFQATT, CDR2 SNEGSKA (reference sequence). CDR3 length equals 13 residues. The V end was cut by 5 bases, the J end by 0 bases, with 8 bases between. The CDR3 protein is CSAPGIAKNIQYF. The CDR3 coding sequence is TGCAGTGCTCCAGGGATAGCCAAAAACATTCAGTACTTC.

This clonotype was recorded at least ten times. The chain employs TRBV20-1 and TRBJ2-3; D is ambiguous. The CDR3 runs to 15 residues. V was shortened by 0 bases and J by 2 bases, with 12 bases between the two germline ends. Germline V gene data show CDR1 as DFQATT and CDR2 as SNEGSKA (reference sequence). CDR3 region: CSAREPYHVTDTQYF. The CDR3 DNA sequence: TGCAGTGCTAGAGAGCCATATCATGTCACAGATACGCAGTATTTT.

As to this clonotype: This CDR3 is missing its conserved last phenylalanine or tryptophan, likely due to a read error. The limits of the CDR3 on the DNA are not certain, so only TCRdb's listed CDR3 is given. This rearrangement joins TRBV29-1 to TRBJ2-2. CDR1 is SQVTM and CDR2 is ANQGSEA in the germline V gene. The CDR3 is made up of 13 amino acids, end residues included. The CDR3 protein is CSVESLADGELLV.

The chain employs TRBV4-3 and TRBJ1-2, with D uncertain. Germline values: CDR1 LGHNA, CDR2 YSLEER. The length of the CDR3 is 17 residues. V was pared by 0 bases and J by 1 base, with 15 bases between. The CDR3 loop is CASSQESETHFNYGYTF. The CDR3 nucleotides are TGCGCCAGCAGCCAAGAAAGTGAGACACACTTTAACTATGGCTACACCTTC.

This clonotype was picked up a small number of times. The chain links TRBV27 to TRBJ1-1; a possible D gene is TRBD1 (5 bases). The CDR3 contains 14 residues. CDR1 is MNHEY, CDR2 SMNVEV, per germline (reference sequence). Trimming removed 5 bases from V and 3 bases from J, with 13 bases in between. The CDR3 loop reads CASSPGTRYTEAFF. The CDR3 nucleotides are TGTGCCAGCAGTCCCGGGACCAGATACACTGAAGCTTTCTTT.

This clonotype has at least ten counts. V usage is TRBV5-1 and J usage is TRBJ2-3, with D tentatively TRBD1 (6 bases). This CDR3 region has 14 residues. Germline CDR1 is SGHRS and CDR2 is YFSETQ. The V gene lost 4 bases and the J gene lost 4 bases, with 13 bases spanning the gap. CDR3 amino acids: CASSPGTTPDTQYF. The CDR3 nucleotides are TGCGCCAGCAGCCCCGGGACAACCCCAGATACGCAGTATTTT.